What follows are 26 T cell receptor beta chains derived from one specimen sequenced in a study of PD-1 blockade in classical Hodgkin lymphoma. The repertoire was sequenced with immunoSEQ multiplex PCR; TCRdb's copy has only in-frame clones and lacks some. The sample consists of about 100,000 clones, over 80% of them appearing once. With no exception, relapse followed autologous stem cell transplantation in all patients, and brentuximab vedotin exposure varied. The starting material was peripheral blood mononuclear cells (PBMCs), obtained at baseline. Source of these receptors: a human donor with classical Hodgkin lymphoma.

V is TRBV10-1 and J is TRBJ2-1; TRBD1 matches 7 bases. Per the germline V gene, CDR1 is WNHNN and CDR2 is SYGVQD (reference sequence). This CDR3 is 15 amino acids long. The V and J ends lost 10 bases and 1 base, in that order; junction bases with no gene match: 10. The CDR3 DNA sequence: TGCGCCACCCTGACAGGGTTTGAATCCTACAATGAGCAGTTCTTC. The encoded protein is CATLTGFESYNEQFF.

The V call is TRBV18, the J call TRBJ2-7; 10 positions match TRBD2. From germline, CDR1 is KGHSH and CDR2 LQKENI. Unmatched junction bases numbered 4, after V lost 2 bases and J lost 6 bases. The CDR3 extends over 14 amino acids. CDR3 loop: CASSPGAGGLEQYF. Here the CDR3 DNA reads TGTGCCAGCTCACCAGGAGCGGGAGGGCTCGAGCAGTACTTC.

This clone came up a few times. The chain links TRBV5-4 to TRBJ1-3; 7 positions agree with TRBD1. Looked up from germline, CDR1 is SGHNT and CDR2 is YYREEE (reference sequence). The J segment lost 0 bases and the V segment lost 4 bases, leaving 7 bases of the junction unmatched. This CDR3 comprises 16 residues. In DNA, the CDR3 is TGTGCCAGCAGCCTACGACAGGGCTTCTCTGGAAACACCATATATTTT. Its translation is CASSLRQGFSGNTIYF.

This chain's CDR3 is CAISGTGAPVHAFF. CDR3 DNA sequence: TGTGCCATCAGTGGGACAGGGGCTCCGGTGCACGCTTTCTTT. This rearrangement joins TRBV10-3 to TRBJ1-1; the match to TRBD1 covers 9 bases. The germline CDR1 and CDR2 sequences are ENHRY and SYGVKD. V was clipped by 4 bases and J by 11 bases; unmatched bases: 11. The CDR3 totals 14 residues.

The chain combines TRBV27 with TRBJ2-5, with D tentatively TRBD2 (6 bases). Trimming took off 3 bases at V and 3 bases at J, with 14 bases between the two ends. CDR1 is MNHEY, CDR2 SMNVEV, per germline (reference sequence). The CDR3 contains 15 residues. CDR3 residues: CASSFRGTGEETQYF. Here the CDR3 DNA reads TGTGCCAGCAGTTTTCGCGGGACGGGAGAAGAGACCCAGTACTTC.

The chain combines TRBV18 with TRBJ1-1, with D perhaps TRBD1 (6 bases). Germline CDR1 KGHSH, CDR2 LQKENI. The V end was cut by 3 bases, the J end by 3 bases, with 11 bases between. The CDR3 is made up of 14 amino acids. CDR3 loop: CASSPLDSHTEAFF. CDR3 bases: TGTGCCAGCTCACCCCTGGACAGCCACACTGAAGCTTTCTTT.

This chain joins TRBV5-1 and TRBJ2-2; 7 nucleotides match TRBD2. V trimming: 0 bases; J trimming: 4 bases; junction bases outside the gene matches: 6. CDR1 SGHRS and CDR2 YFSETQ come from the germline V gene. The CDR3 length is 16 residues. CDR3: CASSLERRETTGELFF. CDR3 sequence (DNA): TGCGCCAGCAGCTTGGAGCGGCGGGAGACCACCGGGGAGCTGTTTTTT.

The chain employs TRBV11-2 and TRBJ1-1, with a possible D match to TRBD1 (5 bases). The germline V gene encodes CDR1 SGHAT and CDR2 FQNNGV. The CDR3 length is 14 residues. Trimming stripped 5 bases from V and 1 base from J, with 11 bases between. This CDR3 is CASSRTGENTEAFF. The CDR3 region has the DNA TGTGCCAGCAGCCGGACGGGGGAGAACACTGAAGCTTTCTTT.

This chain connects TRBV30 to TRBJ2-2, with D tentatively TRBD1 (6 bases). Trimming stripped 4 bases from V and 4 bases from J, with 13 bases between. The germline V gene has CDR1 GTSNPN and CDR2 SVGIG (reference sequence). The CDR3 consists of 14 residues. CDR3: CAWTPGTLTGELFF. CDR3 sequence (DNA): TGTGCCTGGACCCCCGGGACACTCACCGGGGAGCTGTTTTTT.

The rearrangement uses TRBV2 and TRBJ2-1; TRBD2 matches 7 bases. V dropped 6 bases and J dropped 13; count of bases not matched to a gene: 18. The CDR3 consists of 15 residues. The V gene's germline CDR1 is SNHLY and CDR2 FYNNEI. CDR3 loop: CASSPPAGLTGFQFF. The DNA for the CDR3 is TGTGCCAGCAGCCCCCCGGCGGGACTAACCGGGTTTCAGTTCTTC.

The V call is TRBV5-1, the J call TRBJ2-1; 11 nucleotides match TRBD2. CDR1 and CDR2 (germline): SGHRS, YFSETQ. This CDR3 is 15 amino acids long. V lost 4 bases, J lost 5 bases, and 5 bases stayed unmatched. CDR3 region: CASSMTSGTHNEQFF. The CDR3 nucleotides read TGCGCCAGCAGCATGACTAGCGGGACACACAATGAGCAGTTCTTC.

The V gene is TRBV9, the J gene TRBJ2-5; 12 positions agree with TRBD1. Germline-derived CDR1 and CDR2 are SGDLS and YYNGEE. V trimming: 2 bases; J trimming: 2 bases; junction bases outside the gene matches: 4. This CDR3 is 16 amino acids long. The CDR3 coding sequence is TGTGCCAGCAGCGTGAGGGGACAGGGGGCTCAAGAGACCCAGTACTTC. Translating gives CASSVRGQGAQETQYF.

CDR3 nucleotides: TGTGCCAGCAGTTCCCGGACTAGCGGGACCGGGGAGCTGTTTTTT. It codes for CASSSRTSGTGELFF. The V call is TRBV6-5, the J call TRBJ2-2, with TRBD2 matching 11 bases. Germline CDR1 MNHEY, CDR2 SVGAGI. The CDR3 is 15 amino acids. The V segment lost 4 bases and the J segment 5 bases; nucleotides outside the gene matches: 3.

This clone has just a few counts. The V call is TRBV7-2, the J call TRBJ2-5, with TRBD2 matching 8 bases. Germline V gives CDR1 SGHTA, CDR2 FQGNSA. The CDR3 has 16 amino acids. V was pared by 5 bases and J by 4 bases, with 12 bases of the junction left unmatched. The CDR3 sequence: CASSSTAGESPETQYF. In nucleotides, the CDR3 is TGTGCCAGCAGCAGTACAGCGGGAGAGTCGCCAGAGACCCAGTACTTC.

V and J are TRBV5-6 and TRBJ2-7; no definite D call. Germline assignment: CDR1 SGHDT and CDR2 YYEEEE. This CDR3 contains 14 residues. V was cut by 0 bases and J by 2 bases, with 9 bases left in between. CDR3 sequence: CASSLVGYTYEQYF. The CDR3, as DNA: TGTGCCAGCAGCTTGGTCGGGTACACCTACGAGCAGTACTTC.

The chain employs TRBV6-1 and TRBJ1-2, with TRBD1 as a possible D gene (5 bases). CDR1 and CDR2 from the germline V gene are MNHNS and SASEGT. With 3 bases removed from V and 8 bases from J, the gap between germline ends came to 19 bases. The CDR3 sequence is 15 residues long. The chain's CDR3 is CASSEWAGLRAGYTF. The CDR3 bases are TGTGCCAGCAGTGAGTGGGCGGGGCTACGCGCCGGCTACACCTTC.

The CDR3 here is CASSLGFLSGSPETQYF. The DNA of the CDR3 is TGTGCCAGCAGCTTAGGGTTTCTTAGCGGGTCCCCGGAGACCCAGTACTTC. This sequence joins TRBV11-2 and TRBJ2-5, with 7 bases that match TRBD2. V lost 1 base to trimming and J lost 5 bases; unmatched junction nucleotides: 13. The CDR3 is 17 amino acids. Germline-derived CDR1 and CDR2 are SGHAT and FQNNGV.

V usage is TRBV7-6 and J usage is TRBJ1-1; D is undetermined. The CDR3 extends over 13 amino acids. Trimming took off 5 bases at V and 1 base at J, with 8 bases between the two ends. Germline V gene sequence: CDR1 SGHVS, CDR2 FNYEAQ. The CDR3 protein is CASSGDTNTEAFF. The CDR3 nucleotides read TGTGCCAGCAGCGGCGACACGAACACTGAAGCTTTCTTT. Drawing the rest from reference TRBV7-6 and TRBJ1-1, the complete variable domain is GAGVSQSPRYKVTKRGQDVALRCDPISGHVSLYWYRQALGQGPEFLTYFNYEAQQDKSGLPNDRFSAERPEGSISTLTIQRTEQRDSAMYRCASSGDTNTEAFFGQGTRLTVV.

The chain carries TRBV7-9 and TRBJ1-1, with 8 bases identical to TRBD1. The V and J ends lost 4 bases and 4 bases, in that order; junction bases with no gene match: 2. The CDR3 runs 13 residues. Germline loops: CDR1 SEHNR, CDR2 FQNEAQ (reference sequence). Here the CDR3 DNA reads TGTGCCAGCAGCTATACAGGGGGCACTGAAGCTTTCTTT. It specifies CASSYTGGTEAFF.

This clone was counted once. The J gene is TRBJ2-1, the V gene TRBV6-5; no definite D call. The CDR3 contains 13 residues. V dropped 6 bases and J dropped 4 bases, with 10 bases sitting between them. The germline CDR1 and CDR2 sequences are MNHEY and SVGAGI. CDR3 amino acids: CASRTAGYNEQFF. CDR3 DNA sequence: TGTGCCAGCAGGACTGCTGGATACAATGAGCAGTTCTTC.

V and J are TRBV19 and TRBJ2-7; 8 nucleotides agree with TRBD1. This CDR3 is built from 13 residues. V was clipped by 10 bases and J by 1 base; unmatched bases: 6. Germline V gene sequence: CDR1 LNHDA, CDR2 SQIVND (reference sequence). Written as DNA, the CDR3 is TGTGCCACCTCCGGGGACAGGTCCTACGAGCAGTACTTC. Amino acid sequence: CATSGDRSYEQYF.

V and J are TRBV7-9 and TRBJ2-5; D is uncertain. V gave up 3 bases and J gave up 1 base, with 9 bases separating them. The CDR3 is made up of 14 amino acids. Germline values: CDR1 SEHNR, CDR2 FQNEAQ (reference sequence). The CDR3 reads CASSFRTGQETQYF. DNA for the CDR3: TGTGCCAGCAGCTTTCGTACCGGCCAAGAGACCCAGTACTTC.

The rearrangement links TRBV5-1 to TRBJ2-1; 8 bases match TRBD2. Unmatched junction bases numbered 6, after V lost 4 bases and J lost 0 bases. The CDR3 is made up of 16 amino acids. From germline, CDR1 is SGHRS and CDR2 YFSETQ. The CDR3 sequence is CASSTYSGNSYNEQFF. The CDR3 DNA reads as TGCGCCAGCAGCACCTATAGCGGGAACTCCTACAATGAGCAGTTCTTC.

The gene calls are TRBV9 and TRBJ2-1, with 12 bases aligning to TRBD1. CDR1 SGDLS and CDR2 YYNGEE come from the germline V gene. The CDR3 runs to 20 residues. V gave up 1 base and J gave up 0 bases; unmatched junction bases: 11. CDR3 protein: CASSVTPGTGGLRSYNEQFF. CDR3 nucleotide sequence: TGTGCCAGCAGCGTAACCCCCGGGACAGGGGGCTTGCGCTCCTACAATGAGCAGTTCTTC.

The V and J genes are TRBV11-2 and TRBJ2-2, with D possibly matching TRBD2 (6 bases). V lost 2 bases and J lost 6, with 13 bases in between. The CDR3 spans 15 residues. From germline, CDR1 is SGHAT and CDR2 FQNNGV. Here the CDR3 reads CASSLRTGVAGELFF. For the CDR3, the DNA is TGTGCCAGCAGCTTAAGGACGGGGGTGGCCGGGGAGCTGTTTTTT.

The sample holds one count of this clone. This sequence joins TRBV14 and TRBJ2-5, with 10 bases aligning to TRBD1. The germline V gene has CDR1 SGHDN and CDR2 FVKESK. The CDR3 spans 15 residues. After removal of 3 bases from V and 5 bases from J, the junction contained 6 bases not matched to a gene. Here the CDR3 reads CASSQTTGGMETQYF. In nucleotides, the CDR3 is TGTGCCAGCAGCCAGACGACAGGGGGCATGGAGACCCAGTACTTC.